This TCR beta chain was documented in a study of radiotherapy plus CTLA-4 blockade in lung cancer. Germline V gene data show CDR1 as MNHNY and CDR2 as SVGAGI (reference sequence). The CDR3 runs to 14 residues. The V end lost 6 bases, the J end lost 2 bases, and 13 bases lay between the germline ends. The method was immunoSEQ multiplex PCR; TCRdb's version includes in-frame clones alone and lacks a portion of them. The sample carries about 98,000 clones, just over 85% recorded once. Patients in the study, people with chemo-refractory metastatic non-small-cell lung cancer, received focal radiation plus ipilimumab CTLA-4 blockade.

The input for sequencing was peripheral blood, taken from a patient treated with radiotherapy plus ipilimumab. This TCR was sampled from a human donor with non-small cell lung cancer that progressed on radiotherapy plus ipilimumab. V gene TRBV6-6 combines with J gene TRBJ1-2; D perhaps matches TRBD1 (6 bases). This chain's CDR3 is CASRTGQPNYGYTF. CDR3 nucleotides: TGTGCCAGCAGGACAGGCCAGCCCAACTATGGCTACACCTTC.